Listed below are T cell receptor beta chains from one sample, sequenced in a study of OX40 agonist ivuxolimab in advanced cancers. The data were produced by immunoSEQ multiplex PCR, yet TCRdb's version contains in-frame clones alone and is incomplete. There are some 64,000 clones in the sample; about 90% occur only once, and 5.2% lies in the top ten. Sequences were derived from CD4+ or CD8+ T cells sorted from blood, sampled in a trial of the OX40 agonist ivuxolimab. Receptors originate from an adult with an advanced solid tumor such as melanoma, head and neck, liver or kidney cancer. The CDR3 runs from the conserved cysteine through the conserved F or W. Fields, in order: clone size, V gene, J gene, CDR3 length, D gene, CDR3 DNA, CDR3 protein. The D gene is left open where the match is weak. A clone size is listed for some rows: how often the clone was seen (once, few, many), or a class if it is expanded.

clone size: few
V gene: TRBV28
J gene: TRBJ1-1
CDR3 length: 16
D gene: TRBD1
CDR3 DNA: TGTGCCAGCAGCTCAACCGACAGGGCACGACGCACTGAAGCTTTCTTT
CDR3 protein: CASSSTDRARRTEAFF

clone size: NA
V gene: TRBV28
J gene: TRBJ2-7
CDR3 length: 13
D gene: NA
CDR3 DNA: TGTGCCAGCAAGGACTACAGCTCCTACGAGCAGTACTTC
CDR3 protein: CASKDYSSYEQYF

clone size: NA
V gene: TRBV19
J gene: TRBJ2-5
CDR3 length: 14
D gene: NA
CDR3 DNA: TGTGCCAGTAGTCCGAGGACAGGAGGGGAGACCCAGTACTTC
CDR3 protein: CASSPRTGGETQYF

clone size: NA
V gene: TRBV25-1
J gene: TRBJ2-7
CDR3 length: 16
D gene: TRBD2
CDR3 DNA: TGTGCCAGCAGTGGAGTTACTAGCGGGAGCTCCTACGAGCAGTACTTC
CDR3 protein: CASSGVTSGSSYEQYF

clone size: NA
V gene: TRBV10-2
J gene: TRBJ1-1
CDR3 length: 13
D gene: NA
CDR3 DNA: TGCGCCAGCAGTGACCCGGGGCGGGCTGAAGCTTTCTTT
CDR3 protein: CASSDPGRAEAFF

clone size: NA
V gene: TRBV7-3
J gene: TRBJ2-7
CDR3 length: 17
D gene: TRBD2
CDR3 DNA: TGTGCCAGCAGCTTTAGAGGGATAGCGGGAGGTTCCTACGAGCAGTACTTC
CDR3 protein: CASSFRGIAGGSYEQYF

clone size: NA
V gene: TRBV6-6
J gene: TRBJ2-7
CDR3 length: 12
D gene: NA
CDR3 DNA: TGTGCCAGCAGCCCCGTGTCATACGAGCAGTACTTC
CDR3 protein: CASSPVSYEQYF

clone size: NA
V gene: TRBV21-1
J gene: TRBJ2-7
CDR3 length: 14
D gene: NA
CDR3 DNA: TGTGCCAGCAACTTGGAACAGGATTCCTACGAGCAGTACTTC
CDR3 protein: CASNLEQDSYEQYF

clone size: NA
V gene: TRBV2
J gene: TRBJ2-2
CDR3 length: 15
D gene: TRBD1
CDR3 DNA: TGTGCCAGCATTCCGGGACAGGGGGTGGCCGGGGAGCTGTTTTTT
CDR3 protein: CASIPGQGVAGELFF

clone size: NA
V gene: TRBV2
J gene: TRBJ2-2
CDR3 length: 16
D gene: NA
CDR3 DNA: TGTGCCAGCAGCCTTCGGGGGGCTTCTTTCACCGGGGAGCTGTTTTTT
CDR3 protein: CASSLRGASFTGELFF

clone size: NA
V gene: TRBV27
J gene: TRBJ1-5
CDR3 length: 15
D gene: NA
CDR3 DNA: TGTGCCAGCAGTTTGGTCGGGTATAGCAATCAGCCCCAGCATTTT
CDR3 protein: CASSLVGYSNQPQHF

clone size: NA
V gene: TRBV5-1
J gene: TRBJ1-5
CDR3 length: 15
D gene: NA
CDR3 DNA: TGCGCCAGCAGCCCCGATGGGGTGGGAGATCAGCCCCAGCATTTT
CDR3 protein: CASSPDGVGDQPQHF

clone size: NA
V gene: TRBV29-1
J gene: TRBJ1-1
CDR3 length: 12
D gene: TRBD1
CDR3 DNA: TGCAGCGTGGCGACAGGGGGCACTGAAGCTTTCTTT
CDR3 protein: CSVATGGTEAFF

clone size: NA
V gene: TRBV10-3
J gene: TRBJ2-2
CDR3 length: 15
D gene: TRBD1
CDR3 DNA: TGTGCCATCGGGGACAGGGGTCAGAACACCGGGGAGCTGTTTTTT
CDR3 protein: CAIGDRGQNTGELFF

clone size: NA
V gene: TRBV28
J gene: TRBJ1-5
CDR3 length: 12
D gene: NA
CDR3 DNA: TGTGCCAGCAGCCCGGTCTATCAGCCCCAGCATTTT
CDR3 protein: CASSPVYQPQHF

clone size: NA
V gene: TRBV5-1
J gene: TRBJ1-4
CDR3 length: 15
D gene: NA
CDR3 DNA: TGCGCCAGCAGCTTGATGGGAAGGGAAGGTGAAAAACTGTTTTTT
CDR3 protein: CASSLMGREGEKLFF

clone size: NA
V gene: TRBV28
J gene: TRBJ1-2
CDR3 length: 14
D gene: NA
CDR3 DNA: TGTGCCAGCATCATGGCCTGGGAGGGAAGTGGCTACACCTTC
CDR3 protein: CASIMAWEGSGYTF

clone size: once
V gene: TRBV30
J gene: TRBJ2-2
CDR3 length: 10
D gene: NA
CDR3 DNA: TGTGCCTGGAGTTTCGGGGAGCTGTTTTTT
CDR3 protein: CAWSFGELFF

clone size: NA
V gene: TRBV11-2
J gene: TRBJ1-2
CDR3 length: 15
D gene: TRBD1
CDR3 DNA: TGTGCCAGCAGCTTAGATTTAGTCCCAGGGGGAGGCTACACCTTC
CDR3 protein: CASSLDLVPGGGYTF

clone size: NA
V gene: TRBV5-1
J gene: TRBJ2-6
CDR3 length: 15
D gene: NA
CDR3 DNA: TGCGCCAGCAGCTTGGACGGGACTGGGGCCAACGTCCTGACTTTC
CDR3 protein: CASSLDGTGANVLTF

clone size: NA
V gene: TRBV9
J gene: TRBJ2-6
CDR3 length: 16
D gene: NA
CDR3 DNA: TGTGCCAGCAGCGTAGACGGGGGGCGCTGGGCCAACGTCCTGACTTTC
CDR3 protein: CASSVDGGRWANVLTF

clone size: NA
V gene: TRBV30
J gene: TRBJ1-5
CDR3 length: 13
D gene: NA
CDR3 DNA: TGTGCCTGGAACTTCGCAAGGGGACAGCCCCAGCATTTT
CDR3 protein: CAWNFARGQPQHF

clone size: NA
V gene: TRBV6-1
J gene: TRBJ2-1
CDR3 length: 15
D gene: TRBD2
CDR3 DNA: TGTGCCAGCAGGGTGACGGGAGGGCCAGTTAGGGAGCAGTTCTTC
CDR3 protein: CASRVTGGPVREQFF

clone size: NA
V gene: TRBV4-2
J gene: TRBJ1-5
CDR3 length: 18
D gene: TRBD1
CDR3 DNA: TGTGCCAGCAGACAGACGGCGGGGACAGGGCGCGGCAATCAGCCCCAGCATTTT
CDR3 protein: CASRQTAGTGRGNQPQHF

clone size: NA
V gene: TRBV2
J gene: TRBJ1-3
CDR3 length: 14
D gene: NA
CDR3 DNA: TGTGCCAGCCGACCGGGAACCTCCGGAAACACCATATATTTT
CDR3 protein: CASRPGTSGNTIYF

clone size: NA
V gene: TRBV4-2
J gene: TRBJ1-2
CDR3 length: 14
D gene: NA
CDR3 DNA: TGTGCCAGCAGCCAAATCGGGGAGTCCCATGGCTACACCTTC
CDR3 protein: CASSQIGESHGYTF

clone size: NA
V gene: TRBV5-5
J gene: TRBJ2-7
CDR3 length: 15
D gene: TRBD1
CDR3 DNA: TGTGCCAGCAGCTTGGTGGGACAGGGAACCTACGAGCAGTACTTC
CDR3 protein: CASSLVGQGTYEQYF

clone size: NA
V gene: TRBV28
J gene: TRBJ2-2
CDR3 length: 14
D gene: TRBD1
CDR3 DNA: TGTGCCAGCAGGAACCAGGGGGCTGGCGGGGAGCTGTTTTTT
CDR3 protein: CASRNQGAGGELFF

clone size: NA
V gene: TRBV11-2
J gene: TRBJ1-1
CDR3 length: 13
D gene: TRBD1
CDR3 DNA: TGTGCCAGCAGCGCGACAGGGAGCACTGAAGCTTTCTTT
CDR3 protein: CASSATGSTEAFF

clone size: NA
V gene: TRBV4-1
J gene: TRBJ2-2
CDR3 length: 14
D gene: NA
CDR3 DNA: TGCGCCAGCAGCCAGGAGTCGCACACCGGGGAGCTGTTTTTT
CDR3 protein: CASSQESHTGELFF

clone size: NA
V gene: TRBV29-1
J gene: TRBJ2-2
CDR3 length: 14
D gene: TRBD1
CDR3 DNA: TGCAGCGTCCACGGACAGGGGACCACCGGGGAGCTGTTTTTT
CDR3 protein: CSVHGQGTTGELFF

clone size: NA
V gene: TRBV11-2
J gene: TRBJ1-1
CDR3 length: 15
D gene: NA
CDR3 DNA: TGTGCCAGCAGCTTAAGGGTCAGCCGGAACACTGAAGCTTTCTTT
CDR3 protein: CASSLRVSRNTEAFF

clone size: NA
V gene: TRBV5-1
J gene: TRBJ2-2
CDR3 length: 14
D gene: TRBD1
CDR3 DNA: TGCGCCAGCAGCTTTACAGGGGCCACCGGGGAGCTGTTTTTT
CDR3 protein: CASSFTGATGELFF

clone size: NA
V gene: TRBV10-1
J gene: TRBJ2-1
CDR3 length: 15
D gene: NA
CDR3 DNA: TGCGCCAGCAGTGACCCCGGGGCACCTTACAATGAGCAGTTCTTC
CDR3 protein: CASSDPGAPYNEQFF

clone size: once
V gene: TRBV28
J gene: TRBJ1-4
CDR3 length: 15
D gene: TRBD1
CDR3 DNA: TGTGCCAGCAGTGATGTACAGGGGAATAATGAAAAACTGTTTTTT
CDR3 protein: CASSDVQGNNEKLFF

clone size: once
V gene: TRBV1
J gene: TRBJ1-1
CDR3 length: 15
D gene: NA
CDR3 DNA: TGCACCAGCAGCCAAGGTCCAGGGACGAACACTGAAGCTTTCTTT
CDR3 protein: CTSSQGPGTNTEAFF

clone size: NA
V gene: TRBV6-5
J gene: TRBJ2-7
CDR3 length: 13
D gene: TRBD1
CDR3 DNA: TGTGCCAGCAGACAGGACAGGTTCGGCGAGCAGTACTTC
CDR3 protein: CASRQDRFGEQYF

clone size: NA
V gene: TRBV6-1
J gene: TRBJ2-7
CDR3 length: 14
D gene: TRBD1
CDR3 DNA: TGTGCCAGCAGTGACGTCGCAGGGGGCGCCGAGCAGTACTTC
CDR3 protein: CASSDVAGGAEQYF

clone size: NA
V gene: TRBV30
J gene: TRBJ1-2
CDR3 length: 13
D gene: TRBD1
CDR3 DNA: TGTGCCTGGGAGCCCGGGACAGGGGATGGTTACACCTTC
CDR3 protein: CAWEPGTGDGYTF

clone size: NA
V gene: TRBV6-1
J gene: TRBJ1-4
CDR3 length: 13
D gene: NA
CDR3 DNA: TGTGCCAGCAGTGAAAGTATCAGCGAAAAACTGTTTTTT
CDR3 protein: CASSESISEKLFF

clone size: NA
V gene: TRBV5-4
J gene: TRBJ2-3
CDR3 length: 14
D gene: NA
CDR3 DNA: TGTGCCAGCAGCTTGACTACCAGCACAGATACGCAGTATTTT
CDR3 protein: CASSLTTSTDTQYF

clone size: NA
V gene: TRBV5-4
J gene: TRBJ2-5
CDR3 length: 14
D gene: NA
CDR3 DNA: TGTGCCAGCAGCTTGGAACTCCGCAAAGAGACCCAGTACTTC
CDR3 protein: CASSLELRKETQYF

clone size: NA
V gene: TRBV28
J gene: TRBJ2-2
CDR3 length: 17
D gene: TRBD2
CDR3 DNA: TGTGCCAGCAGACTCCGGACTAGCGGGAGCGTGGCCGGGGAGCTGTTTTTT
CDR3 protein: CASRLRTSGSVAGELFF

clone size: NA
V gene: TRBV6-5
J gene: TRBJ2-7
CDR3 length: 13
D gene: TRBD1
CDR3 DNA: TGTGCCAGCAGTCACGGGACAGGGATCGAGCAGTACTTC
CDR3 protein: CASSHGTGIEQYF

clone size: NA
V gene: TRBV5-1
J gene: TRBJ2-5
CDR3 length: 15
D gene: NA
CDR3 DNA: TGCGCCAGCAGCTTTGCCAGACCGGGACAAGAGACCCAGTACTTC
CDR3 protein: CASSFARPGQETQYF

clone size: NA
V gene: TRBV2
J gene: TRBJ1-5
CDR3 length: 17
D gene: TRBD1
CDR3 DNA: TGTGCCAGCAGTGAAGGGCTAGGCAGGGGGCACGGTCAGCCCCAGCATTTT
CDR3 protein: CASSEGLGRGHGQPQHF

clone size: NA
V gene: TRBV30
J gene: TRBJ2-7
CDR3 length: 10
D gene: NA
CDR3 DNA: TGTGCCGGACGAGGGGAATATGTACGCTTC
CDR3 protein: CAGRGEYVRF

clone size: NA
V gene: TRBV5-1
J gene: TRBJ2-7
CDR3 length: 14
D gene: NA
CDR3 DNA: TGCGCCAGCAGCTTGGGAACGCGGCCCTACGAGCAGTACTTC
CDR3 protein: CASSLGTRPYEQYF

clone size: NA
V gene: TRBV11-2
J gene: TRBJ2-5
CDR3 length: 15
D gene: TRBD2
CDR3 DNA: TGTGCCAGCAGCGAGGGACTAGCGGGAGGGGAGACCCAGTACTTC
CDR3 protein: CASSEGLAGGETQYF

clone size: once
V gene: TRBV28
J gene: TRBJ2-7
CDR3 length: 16
D gene: TRBD1
CDR3 DNA: TGTGCCAGCAGTGCCATCCCAGGGGGTAGAGACTACGAGCAGTACTTC
CDR3 protein: CASSAIPGGRDYEQYF

clone size: NA
V gene: TRBV5-1
J gene: TRBJ1-5
CDR3 length: 13
D gene: NA
CDR3 DNA: TGCGCCACTGAGGGGGGCCAAAATCAGCCCCAGCATTTT
CDR3 protein: CATEGGQNQPQHF

clone size: NA
V gene: TRBV28
J gene: TRBJ2-1
CDR3 length: 14
D gene: TRBD1
CDR3 DNA: TGTGCCAGCAGTTTACTTACAGGGGTCAATGAGCAGTTCTTC
CDR3 protein: CASSLLTGVNEQFF

clone size: NA
V gene: TRBV11-1
J gene: TRBJ2-5
CDR3 length: 13
D gene: NA
CDR3 DNA: TGTGCCAGCAGCATGGGACTCCAAGAGACCCAGTACTTC
CDR3 protein: CASSMGLQETQYF

clone size: few
V gene: TRBV5-1
J gene: TRBJ1-1
CDR3 length: 15
D gene: TRBD1
CDR3 DNA: TGCGCCAGCAGTTCCGCCGGGACAGGGGTCACTGAAGCTTTCTTT
CDR3 protein: CASSSAGTGVTEAFF

clone size: NA
V gene: TRBV28
J gene: TRBJ2-1
CDR3 length: 14
D gene: NA
CDR3 DNA: TGTGCCAGCAGTGTTCTGGCGTCCTACAATGAGCAGTTCTTC
CDR3 protein: CASSVLASYNEQFF

clone size: NA
V gene: TRBV19
J gene: TRBJ2-5
CDR3 length: 13
D gene: TRBD2
CDR3 DNA: TGTGCCAGTAGTTTCCGGGAGGAAGAGACCCAGTACTTC
CDR3 protein: CASSFREEETQYF

clone size: NA
V gene: TRBV5-4
J gene: TRBJ1-1
CDR3 length: 13
D gene: NA
CDR3 DNA: TGTGCCAGCAGCAGCACAGATAACACTGAAGCTTTCTTT
CDR3 protein: CASSSTDNTEAFF